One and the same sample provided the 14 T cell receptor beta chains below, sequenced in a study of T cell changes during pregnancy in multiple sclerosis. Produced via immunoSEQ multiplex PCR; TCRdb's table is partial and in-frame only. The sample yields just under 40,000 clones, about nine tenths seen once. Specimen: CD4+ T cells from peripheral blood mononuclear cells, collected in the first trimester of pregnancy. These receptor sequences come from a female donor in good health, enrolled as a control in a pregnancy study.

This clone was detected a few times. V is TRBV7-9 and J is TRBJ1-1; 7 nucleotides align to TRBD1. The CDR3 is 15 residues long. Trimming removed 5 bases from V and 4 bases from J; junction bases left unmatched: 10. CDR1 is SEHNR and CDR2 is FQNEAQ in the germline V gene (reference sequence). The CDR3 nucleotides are TGTGCCAGCAGCCAGCGACAGGGACATGTCACTGAAGCTTTCTTT. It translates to CASSQRQGHVTEAFF. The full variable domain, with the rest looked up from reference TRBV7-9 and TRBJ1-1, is DTGVSQNPRHKITKRGQNVTFRCDPISEHNRLYWYRQTLGQGPEFLTYFQNEAQLEKSRLLSDRFSAERPKGSFSTLEIQRTEQGDSAMYLCASSQRQGHVTEAFFGQGTRLTVV.

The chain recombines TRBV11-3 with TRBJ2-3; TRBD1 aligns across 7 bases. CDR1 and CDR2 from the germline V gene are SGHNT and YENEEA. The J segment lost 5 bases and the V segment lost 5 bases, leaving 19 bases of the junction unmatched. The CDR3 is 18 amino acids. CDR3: CASSRNRPRGQREDTQYF. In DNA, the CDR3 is TGTGCCAGCAGCCGAAACCGACCAAGGGGGCAGAGAGAAGATACGCAGTATTTT.

In DNA, the CDR3 is TGTGCCAGCAGCTTAGAGGGGAACTCTGGAAACACCATATATTTT. This codes for CASSLEGNSGNTIYF. The chain recombines TRBV7-2 with TRBJ1-3; possible D gene TRBD1, 5 bases. Germline values: CDR1 SGHTA, CDR2 FQGNSA. The CDR3 spans 15 residues. V lost 1 base to trimming and J lost 0 bases, with 7 bases between them.

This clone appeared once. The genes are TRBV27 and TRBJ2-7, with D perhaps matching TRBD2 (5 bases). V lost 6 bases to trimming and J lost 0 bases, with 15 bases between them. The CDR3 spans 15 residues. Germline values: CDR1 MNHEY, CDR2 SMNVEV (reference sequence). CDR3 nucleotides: TGTGCCAGCAGGGGCCGGGGTAGTAGCTCCTACGAGCAGTACTTC. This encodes CASRGRGSSSYEQYF.

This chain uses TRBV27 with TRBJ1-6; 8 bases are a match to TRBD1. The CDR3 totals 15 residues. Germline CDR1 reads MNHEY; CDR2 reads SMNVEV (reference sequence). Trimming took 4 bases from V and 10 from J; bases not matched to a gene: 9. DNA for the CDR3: TGTGCCAGCAGTTCAAGACAGGGGCTACGCTCACCCCTCCACTTT. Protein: CASSSRQGLRSPLHF.

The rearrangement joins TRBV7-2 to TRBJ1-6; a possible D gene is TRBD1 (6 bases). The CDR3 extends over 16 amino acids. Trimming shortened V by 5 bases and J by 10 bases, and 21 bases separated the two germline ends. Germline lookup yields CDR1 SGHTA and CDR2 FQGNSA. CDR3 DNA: TGTGCCAGCAGCCACCCCCCAAGGACAGTAGTCTCACCCCTCCACTTT. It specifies CASSHPPRTVVSPLHF.

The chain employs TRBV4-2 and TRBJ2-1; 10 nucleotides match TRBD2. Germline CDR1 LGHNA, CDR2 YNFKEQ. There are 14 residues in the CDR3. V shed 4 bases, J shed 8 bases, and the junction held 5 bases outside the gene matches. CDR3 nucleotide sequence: TGTGCCAGCAGCCCTACTAGCGGGAATTATGAGCAGTTCTTC. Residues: CASSPTSGNYEQFF.

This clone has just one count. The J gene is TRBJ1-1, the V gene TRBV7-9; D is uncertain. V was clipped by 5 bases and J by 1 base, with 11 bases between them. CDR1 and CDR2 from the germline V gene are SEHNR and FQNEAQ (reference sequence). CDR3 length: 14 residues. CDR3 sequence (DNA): TGTGCCAGCAGCCCCAAGGGAGGGAACACTGAAGCTTTCTTT. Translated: CASSPKGGNTEAFF.

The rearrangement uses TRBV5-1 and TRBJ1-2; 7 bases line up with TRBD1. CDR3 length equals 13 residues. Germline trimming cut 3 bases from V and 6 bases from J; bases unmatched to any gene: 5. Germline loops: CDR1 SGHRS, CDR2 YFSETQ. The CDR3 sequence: CASSSTGSHGYTF. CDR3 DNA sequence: TGCGCCAGCAGCTCGACAGGGAGCCATGGCTACACCTTC.

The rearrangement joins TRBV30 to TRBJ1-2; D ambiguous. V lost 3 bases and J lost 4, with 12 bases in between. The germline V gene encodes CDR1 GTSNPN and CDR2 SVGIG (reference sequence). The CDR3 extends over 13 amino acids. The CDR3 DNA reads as TGTGCCTGGAGGCGCCCCGGCGGCTATGGCTACACCTTC. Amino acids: CAWRRPGGYGYTF.

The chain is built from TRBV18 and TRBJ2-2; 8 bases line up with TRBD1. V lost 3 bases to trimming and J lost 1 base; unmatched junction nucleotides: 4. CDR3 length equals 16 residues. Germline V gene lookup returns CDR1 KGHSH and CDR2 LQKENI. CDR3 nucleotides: TGTGCCAGCTCACCCTCCGGGACAGGGAACACCGGGGAGCTGTTTTTT. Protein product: CASSPSGTGNTGELFF.

CDR3 in amino acids: CSVLDSPVMDNEQFF. The CDR3 DNA is TGCAGCGTTTTGGACAGCCCAGTCATGGACAATGAGCAGTTCTTC. The V and J genes are TRBV29-1 and TRBJ2-1; tentative D call: TRBD1 (6 bases). V gave up 5 bases and J gave up 5 bases, with 19 bases separating them. CDR3 size: 15 residues. In germline, CDR1 is SQVTM, CDR2 ANQGSEA.

The CDR3: CASSFPDRSGYGYTF. The CDR3 DNA reads TGTGCCAGTAGTTTTCCAGACAGGTCCGGCTATGGCTACACCTTC. The chain couples TRBV19 to TRBJ1-2; tentative D call: TRBD1 (6 bases). The CDR3 length is 15 residues. The V gene lost 5 bases and the J gene lost 4 bases, with 17 bases spanning the gap. In germline, CDR1 is LNHDA, CDR2 SQIVND (reference sequence). Full variable domain (outside the CDR3, taken from reference TRBV19 and TRBJ1-2): DGGITQSPKYLFRKEGQNVTLSCEQNLNHDAMYWYRQDPGQGLRLIYYSQIVNDFQKGDIAEGYSVSREKKESFPLTVTSAQKNPTAFYLCASSFPDRSGYGYTFGSGTRLTVV.

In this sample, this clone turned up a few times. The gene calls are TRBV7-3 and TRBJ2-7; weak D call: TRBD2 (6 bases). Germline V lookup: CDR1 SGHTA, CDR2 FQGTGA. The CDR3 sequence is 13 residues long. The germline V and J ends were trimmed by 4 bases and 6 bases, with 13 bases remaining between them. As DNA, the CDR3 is TGTGCCAGCAGCTCGCGGCGGGGCGTCGAGCAGTACTTC. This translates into CASSSRRGVEQYF.